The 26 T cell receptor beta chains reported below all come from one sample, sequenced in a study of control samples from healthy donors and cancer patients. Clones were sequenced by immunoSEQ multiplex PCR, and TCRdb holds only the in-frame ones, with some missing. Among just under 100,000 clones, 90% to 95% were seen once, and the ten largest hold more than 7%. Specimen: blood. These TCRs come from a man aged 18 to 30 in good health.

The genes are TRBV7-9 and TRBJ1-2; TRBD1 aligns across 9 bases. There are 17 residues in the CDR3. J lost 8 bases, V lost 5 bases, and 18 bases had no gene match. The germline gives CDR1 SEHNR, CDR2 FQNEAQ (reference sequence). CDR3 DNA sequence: TGTGCCAGCAGCCCTCCCGGGACAGGGAACGTCCGAGCGGGCTACACCTTC. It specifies CASSPPGTGNVRAGYTF.

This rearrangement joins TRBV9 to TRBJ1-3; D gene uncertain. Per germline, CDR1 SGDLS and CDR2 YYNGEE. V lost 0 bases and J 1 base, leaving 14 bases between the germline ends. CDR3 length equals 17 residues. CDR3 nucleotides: TGTGCCAGCAGCGTAGTTAGCAAGAGGTCGTCTGGAAACACCATATATTTT. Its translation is CASSVVSKRSSGNTIYF.

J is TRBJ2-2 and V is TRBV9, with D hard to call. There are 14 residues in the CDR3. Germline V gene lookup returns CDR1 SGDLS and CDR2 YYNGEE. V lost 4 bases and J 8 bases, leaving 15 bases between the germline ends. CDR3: CASSPSNFDGELFF. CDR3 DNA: TGTGCCAGCAGCCCCTCCAATTTTGATGGGGAGCTGTTTTTT. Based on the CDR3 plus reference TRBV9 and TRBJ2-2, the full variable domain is DSGVTQTPKHLITATGQRVTLRCSPRSGDLSVYWYQQSLDQGLQFLIQYYNGEERAKGNILERFSAQQFPDLHSELNLSSLELGDSALYFCASSPSNFDGELFFGEGSRLTVL.

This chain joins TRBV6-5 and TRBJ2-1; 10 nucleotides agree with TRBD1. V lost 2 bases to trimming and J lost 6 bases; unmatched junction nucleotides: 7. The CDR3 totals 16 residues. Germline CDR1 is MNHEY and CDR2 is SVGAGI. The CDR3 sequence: CASSYVRDRGINEQFF. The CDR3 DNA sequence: TGTGCCAGCAGTTACGTCCGGGACAGGGGTATCAATGAGCAGTTCTTC.

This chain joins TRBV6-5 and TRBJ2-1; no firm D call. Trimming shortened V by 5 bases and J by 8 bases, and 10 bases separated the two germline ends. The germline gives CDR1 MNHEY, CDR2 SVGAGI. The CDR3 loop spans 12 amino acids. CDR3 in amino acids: CASSLSGDEQFF. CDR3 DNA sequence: TGTGCCAGCAGTCTCTCGGGCGATGAGCAGTTCTTC.

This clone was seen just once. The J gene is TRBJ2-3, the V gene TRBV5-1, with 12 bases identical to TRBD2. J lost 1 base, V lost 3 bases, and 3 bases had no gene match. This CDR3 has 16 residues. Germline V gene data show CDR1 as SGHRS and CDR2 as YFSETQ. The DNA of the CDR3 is TGCGCCAGCAGCTCCCGGACTAGCGGGGGCACAGATACGCAGTATTTT. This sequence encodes CASSSRTSGGTDTQYF.

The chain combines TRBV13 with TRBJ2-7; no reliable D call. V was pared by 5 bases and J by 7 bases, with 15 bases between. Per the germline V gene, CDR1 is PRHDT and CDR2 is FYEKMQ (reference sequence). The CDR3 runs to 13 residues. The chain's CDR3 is CASSVDPTREQYF. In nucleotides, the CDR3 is TGTGCCAGCAGCGTTGATCCGACGAGGGAGCAGTACTTC.

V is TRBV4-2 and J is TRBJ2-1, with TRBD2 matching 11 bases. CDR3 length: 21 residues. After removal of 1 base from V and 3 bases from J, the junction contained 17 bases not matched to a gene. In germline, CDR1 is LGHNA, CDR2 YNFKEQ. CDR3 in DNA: TGTGCCAGCAGCCAAGTAGGTTGGCGACTAGCGGGGTTTGAAGACTACAATGAGCAGTTCTTC. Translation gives CASSQVGWRLAGFEDYNEQFF.

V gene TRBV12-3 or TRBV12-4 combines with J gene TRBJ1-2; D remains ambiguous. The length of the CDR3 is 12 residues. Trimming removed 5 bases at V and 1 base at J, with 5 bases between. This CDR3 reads CASSTDNYGYTF. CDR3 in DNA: TGTGCCAGCAGTACAGATAACTATGGCTACACCTTC.

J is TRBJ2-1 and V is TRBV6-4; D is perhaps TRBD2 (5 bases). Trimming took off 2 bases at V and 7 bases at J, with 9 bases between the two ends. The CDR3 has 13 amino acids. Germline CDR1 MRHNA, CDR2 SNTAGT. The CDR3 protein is CASSDGRGNEQFF. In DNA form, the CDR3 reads TGTGCCAGCAGTGACGGGAGAGGAAATGAGCAGTTCTTC.

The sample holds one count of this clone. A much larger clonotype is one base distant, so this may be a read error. CDR3 DNA sequence: TGTGCCAGCAGCTTAAGCTCTGGAAACACCATATATTTT. As protein: CASSLSSGNTIYF. This chain joins TRBV11-3 and TRBJ1-3; D is unresolved. Trimming removed 2 bases at V and 0 bases at J, with 2 bases between. Germline V lookup: CDR1 SGHNT, CDR2 YENEEA. CDR3 length: 13 residues. Using reference TRBV11-3 and TRBJ1-3 for the parts outside the CDR3, the full variable domain is EAGVVQSPRYKIIEKKQPVAFWCNPISGHNTLYWYLQNLGQGPELLIRYENEEAVDDSQLPKDRFSAERLKGVDSTLKIQPAELGDSAVYLCASSLSSGNTIYFGEGSWLTVV.

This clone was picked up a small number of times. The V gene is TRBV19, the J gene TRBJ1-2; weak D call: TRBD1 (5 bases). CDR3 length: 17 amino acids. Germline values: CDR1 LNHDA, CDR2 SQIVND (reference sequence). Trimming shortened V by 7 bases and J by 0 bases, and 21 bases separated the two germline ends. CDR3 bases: TGTGCCAGTATCGGTCCCTCCCGGGACGGAACTAACTATGGCTACACCTTC. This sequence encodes CASIGPSRDGTNYGYTF.

CDR3 in amino acids: CASSSGRWNTEAFF. In DNA form, the CDR3 reads TGTGCCAGCAGCTCGGGACGGTGGAACACTGAAGCTTTCTTT. The genes are TRBV11-1 and TRBJ1-1; perhaps TRBD1 as D (5 bases). Germline V gene lookup returns CDR1 SGHAT and CDR2 FQDESV (reference sequence). The CDR3 contains 14 residues. The V and J ends lost 4 bases and 1 base respectively, with 10 bases between them.

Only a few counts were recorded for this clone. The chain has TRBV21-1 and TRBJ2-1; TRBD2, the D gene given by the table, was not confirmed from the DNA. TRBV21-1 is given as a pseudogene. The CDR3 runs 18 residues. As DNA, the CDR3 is TGTGCCAGCAGCACGGGGACTAGCGGGCCTCCCTCCTTGAAGCATTTGTTCTTC. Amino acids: CASSTGTSGPPSLKHLFF.

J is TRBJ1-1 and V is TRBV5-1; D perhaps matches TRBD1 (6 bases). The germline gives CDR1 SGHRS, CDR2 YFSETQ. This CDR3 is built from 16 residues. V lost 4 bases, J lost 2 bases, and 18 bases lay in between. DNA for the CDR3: TGCGCCAGCAGCCCAGCTGCGCGAGGGGGTAACACTGAAGCTTTCTTT. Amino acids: CASSPAARGGNTEAFF.

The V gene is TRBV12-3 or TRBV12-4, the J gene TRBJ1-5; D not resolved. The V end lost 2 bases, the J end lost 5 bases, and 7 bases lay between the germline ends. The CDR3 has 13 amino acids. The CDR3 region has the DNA TGTGCCAGCAGTTTATCGGAGTATCAGCCCCAGCATTTT. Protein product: CASSLSEYQPQHF.

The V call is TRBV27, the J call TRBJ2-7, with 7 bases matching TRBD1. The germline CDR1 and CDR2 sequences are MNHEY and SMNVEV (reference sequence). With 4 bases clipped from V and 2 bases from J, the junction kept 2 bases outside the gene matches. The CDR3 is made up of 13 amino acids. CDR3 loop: CASSSGGAYEQYF. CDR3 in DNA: TGTGCCAGCAGTTCAGGGGGTGCCTACGAGCAGTACTTC.

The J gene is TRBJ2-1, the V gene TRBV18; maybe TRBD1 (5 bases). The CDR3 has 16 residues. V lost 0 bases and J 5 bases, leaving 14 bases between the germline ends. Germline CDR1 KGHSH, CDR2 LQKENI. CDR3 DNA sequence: TGTGCCAGCTCACCACCCGCAGGGCCCCCCCACAATGAGCAGTTCTTC. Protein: CASSPPAGPPHNEQFF.

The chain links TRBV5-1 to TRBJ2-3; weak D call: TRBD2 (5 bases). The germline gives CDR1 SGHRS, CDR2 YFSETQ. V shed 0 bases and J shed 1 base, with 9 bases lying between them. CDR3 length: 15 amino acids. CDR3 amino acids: CASSLAGYRTDTQYF. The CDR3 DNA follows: TGCGCCAGCAGCTTGGCGGGGTACCGCACAGATACGCAGTATTTT.

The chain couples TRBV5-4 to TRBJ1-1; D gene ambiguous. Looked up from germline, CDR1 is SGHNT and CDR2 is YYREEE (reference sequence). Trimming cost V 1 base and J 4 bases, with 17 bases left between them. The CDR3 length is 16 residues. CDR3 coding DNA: TGTGCCAGCAGCTTGTCAGGAGGCGGGTTGGGCACTGAAGCTTTCTTT. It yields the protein CASSLSGGGLGTEAFF. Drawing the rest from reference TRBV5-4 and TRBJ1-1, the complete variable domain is ETGVTQSPTHLIKTRGQQVTLRCSSQSGHNTVSWYQQALGQGPQFIFQYYREEENGRGNFPPRFSGLQFPNYSSELNVNALELDDSALYLCASSLSGGGLGTEAFFGQGTRLTVV.

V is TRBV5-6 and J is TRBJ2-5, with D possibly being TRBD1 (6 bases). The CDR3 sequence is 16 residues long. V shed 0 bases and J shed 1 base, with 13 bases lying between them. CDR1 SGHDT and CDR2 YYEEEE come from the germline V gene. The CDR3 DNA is TGTGCCAGCAGCTTGGCAGAAGGGGGAACCCAAGAGACCCAGTACTTC. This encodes CASSLAEGGTQETQYF.

The CDR3: CASSYDRGQSPLHF. CDR3 nucleotide sequence: TGTGCCAGCAGCTACGACAGGGGGCAGTCACCCCTCCACTTT. The gene calls are TRBV7-2 and TRBJ1-6; TRBD1 agrees at 10 bases. The ends lost 4 bases at V and 10 bases at J; junction bases unmatched: 4. From germline, CDR1 is SGHTA and CDR2 FQGNSA. The CDR3 is 14 amino acids.

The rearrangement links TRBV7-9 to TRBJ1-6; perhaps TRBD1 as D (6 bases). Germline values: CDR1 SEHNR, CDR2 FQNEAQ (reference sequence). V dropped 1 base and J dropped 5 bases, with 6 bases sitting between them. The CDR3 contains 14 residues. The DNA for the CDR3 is TGTGCCAGCAGCTTAGGGGGGCATAATTCACCCCTCCACTTT. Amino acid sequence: CASSLGGHNSPLHF.

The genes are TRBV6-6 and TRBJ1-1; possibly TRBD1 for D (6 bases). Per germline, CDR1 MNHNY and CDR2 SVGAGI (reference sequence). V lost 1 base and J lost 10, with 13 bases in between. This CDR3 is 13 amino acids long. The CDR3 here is CASSYYGGRGAFF. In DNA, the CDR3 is TGTGCCAGCAGTTACTATGGGGGGCGCGGAGCTTTCTTT.

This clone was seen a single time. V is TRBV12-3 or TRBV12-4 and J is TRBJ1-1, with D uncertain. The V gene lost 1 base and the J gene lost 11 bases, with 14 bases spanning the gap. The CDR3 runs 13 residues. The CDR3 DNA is TGTGCCAGCAGTTTAGGGCTAGACATAATTGCTTTCTTT. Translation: CASSLGLDIIAFF.

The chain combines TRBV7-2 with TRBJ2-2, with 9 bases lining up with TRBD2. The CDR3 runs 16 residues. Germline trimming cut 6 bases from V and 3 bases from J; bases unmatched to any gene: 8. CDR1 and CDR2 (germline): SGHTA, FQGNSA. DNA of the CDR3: TGTGCCAGCAGATCCCGCGGGGGGGCGGACACCGGGGAGCTGTTTTTT. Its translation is CASRSRGGADTGELFF. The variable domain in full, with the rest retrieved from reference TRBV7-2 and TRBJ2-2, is GAGVSQSPSNKVTEKGKDVELRCDPISGHTALYWYRQSLGQGLEFLIYFQGNSAPDKSGLPSDRFSAERTGGSVSTLTIQRTQQEDSAVYLCASRSRGGADTGELFFGEGSRLTVL.